Below, 27 T cell receptor beta chains from the same sample are listed, as sequenced in a study of shared clonotypes between healthy human individuals. Naivety among CD8 cells was defined by CD45RO negativity and positive CCR7 selection, thereby excluding terminally differentiated effector memory CD45RA+ cells. The method was immunoSEQ multiplex PCR; TCRdb's version includes in-frame clones alone and lacks a portion of them. The sample yields hundreds of thousands of clones, approximately 95% seen once. Input material: naive CD8+ T cells sorted from blood. These receptors all stem from a woman under 40 in good health.

This clone appeared a single time. The chain is built from TRBV27 and TRBJ1-2; D is perhaps TRBD1 (6 bases). V gave up 1 base and J gave up 8 bases, with 14 bases separating them. The CDR3 runs 14 residues. Germline V lookup: CDR1 MNHEY, CDR2 SMNVEV (reference sequence). The CDR3: CASSLYRGGPGYTF. DNA for the CDR3: TGTGCCAGCAGTTTATACAGAGGGGGGCCCGGCTACACCTTC.

This clone occurred a few times. This chain links TRBV19 with TRBJ1-1; 7 positions match TRBD1. CDR3 length: 13 amino acids. V was clipped by 6 bases and J by 2 bases; unmatched bases: 3. CDR1 is LNHDA, CDR2 SQIVND, per germline (reference sequence). The CDR3: CASRYRGNTEAFF. The CDR3 DNA reads as TGTGCCAGTAGGTACAGGGGAAACACTGAAGCTTTCTTT.

This chain links TRBV2 with TRBJ2-1, with 7 nucleotides matching TRBD2. This CDR3 contains 14 residues. From germline, CDR1 is SNHLY and CDR2 FYNNEI. Trimming removed 3 bases from V and 7 bases from J; junction bases left unmatched: 6. The CDR3 loop is CASSDVGRRNEQFF. The CDR3 DNA follows: TGTGCCAGCAGTGACGTCGGGAGGAGGAATGAGCAGTTCTTC.

This sequence joins TRBV19 and TRBJ2-7, with a possible D match to TRBD1 (5 bases). From germline, CDR1 is LNHDA and CDR2 SQIVND (reference sequence). The CDR3 loop spans 13 amino acids. V lost 5 bases, J lost 1 base, and 9 bases lay in between. CDR3 nucleotide sequence: TGTGCCAGTAGTGAGACAGCTTCCTACGAGCAGTACTTC. Amino acids: CASSETASYEQYF. Filled out from reference TRBV19 and TRBJ2-7, the complete variable domain reads DGGITQSPKYLFRKEGQNVTLSCEQNLNHDAMYWYRQDPGQGLRLIYYSQIVNDFQKGDIAEGYSVSREKKESFPLTVTSAQKNPTAFYLCASSETASYEQYFGPGTRLTVT.

The chain uses TRBV10-2 and TRBJ1-5; no firm D call. Trimming left V 3 bases short and J 1 base short, with 10 bases between. CDR3 size: 15 residues. CDR1 is WSHSY, CDR2 SAAADI, per germline. The CDR3 sequence is CASSDLTLSNQPQHF. The DNA of the CDR3 is TGCGCCAGCAGTGACCTAACCCTAAGCAATCAGCCCCAGCATTTT.

The chain has TRBV5-1 and TRBJ2-1; TRBD1 is a possible D gene (6 bases). The ends were cut back, 1 base at V and 2 bases at J, with 19 bases in the middle. Per the germline V gene, CDR1 is SGHRS and CDR2 is YFSETQ. The length of the CDR3 is 18 residues. CDR3 sequence: CASSLTGSRKTPYNEQFF. The CDR3, as DNA: TGCGCCAGCAGCTTGACAGGGTCAAGGAAAACCCCCTACAATGAGCAGTTCTTC.

In this sample, this clone turned up once. This chain uses TRBV10-3 with TRBJ2-7; D may be TRBD1 or TRBD2 (5 bases each). Germline CDR1 reads ENHRY; CDR2 reads SYGVKD. There are 17 residues in the CDR3. The V end was cut by 5 bases, the J end by 6 bases, with 26 bases between. Here the CDR3 reads CAISPLTPQGPFREQYF. CDR3 coding DNA: TGTGCCATCAGTCCCCTCACCCCCCAGGGACCCTTTCGCGAGCAGTACTTC.

The chain couples TRBV5-6 to TRBJ2-7; TRBD2 matches 7 bases. Per germline, CDR1 SGHDT and CDR2 YYEEEE. The CDR3 spans 14 residues. Trimming cost V 6 bases and J 4 bases; bases outside gene matches: 10. The CDR3 coding sequence is TGTGCCAGCACCCTGGGGCCAGCGGGATACGAGCAGTACTTC. It yields the protein CASTLGPAGYEQYF.

The chain couples TRBV7-9 to TRBJ2-7; tentatively, D is TRBD2 (6 bases). Trimming stripped 5 bases from V and 3 bases from J, with 11 bases between. Germline CDR1 SEHNR, CDR2 FQNEAQ (reference sequence). This CDR3 has 13 residues. DNA for the CDR3: TGTGCCAGCAGCCCCGCCGGGGGCTACGAGCAGTACTTC. Its translation: CASSPAGGYEQYF.

The chain is built from TRBV11-2 and TRBJ2-7, with D unresolved. CDR3 size: 13 residues. V lost 5 bases and J lost 2, with 10 bases in between. Germline V CDR1 and CDR2: SGHAT, FQNNGV. The CDR3 here is CASSRDPTYEQYF. In DNA, the CDR3 is TGTGCCAGCAGCCGAGATCCGACCTACGAGCAGTACTTC.

V gene TRBV19 combines with J gene TRBJ1-5, with D possibly matching TRBD1 (5 bases). The CDR3 length is 15 residues. CDR1 and CDR2 from the germline V gene are LNHDA and SQIVND (reference sequence). V lost 6 bases and J lost 8, with 20 bases in between. The CDR3 sequence: CASRGGLGTLEPQHF. CDR3 sequence (DNA): TGTGCCAGTAGGGGCGGATTGGGGACCTTGGAGCCCCAGCATTTT. Drawing the rest from reference TRBV19 and TRBJ1-5, the complete variable domain is DGGITQSPKYLFRKEGQNVTLSCEQNLNHDAMYWYRQDPGQGLRLIYYSQIVNDFQKGDIAEGYSVSREKKESFPLTVTSAQKNPTAFYLCASRGGLGTLEPQHFGDGTRLSIL.

The count of this clone is one. J is TRBJ2-6 and V is TRBV7-9; D is unresolved. The CDR3 is 16 amino acids. The V gene's germline CDR1 is SEHNR and CDR2 FQNEAQ (reference sequence). V was cut by 5 bases and J by 2 bases, with 13 bases left in between. CDR3 DNA sequence: TGTGCCAGCAGCGGATATGGAACGGCTGGGGCCAACGTCCTGACTTTC. Translating it yields CASSGYGTAGANVLTF. Using reference TRBV7-9 and TRBJ2-6 for the parts outside the CDR3, the full variable domain is DTGVSQNPRHKITKRGQNVTFRCDPISEHNRLYWYRQTLGQGPEFLTYFQNEAQLEKSRLLSDRFSAERPKGSFSTLEIQRTEQGDSAMYLCASSGYGTAGANVLTFGAGSRLTVL.

This chain connects TRBV4-1 to TRBJ2-7; TRBD2 matches at 12 bases. Germline V gives CDR1 MGHRA, CDR2 YSYEKL. The CDR3 has 17 amino acids. V was clipped by 2 bases and J by 6 bases; unmatched bases: 11. The DNA for the CDR3 is TGCGCCAGCAGCCAAAGAACCCTAGCGGGAGGGCCGCGCGAGCAGTACTTC. It is translated as CASSQRTLAGGPREQYF.

Concerning this clone itself: The same CDR3 is also encoded by other DNA sequences in this sample. The gene calls are TRBV27 and TRBJ1-5; possibly TRBD1 for D (6 bases). The CDR3 covers 14 residues. Trimming took 5 bases from V and 3 from J, leaving 11 bases between them. Looked up from germline, CDR1 is MNHEY and CDR2 is SMNVEV (reference sequence). CDR3 residues: CASSEGGFNQPQHF. The CDR3, as DNA: TGTGCCAGCAGTGAAGGGGGGTTCAATCAGCCCCAGCATTTT.

J is TRBJ1-1 and V is TRBV7-2; no clear D. V dropped 8 bases and J dropped 9 bases, with 7 bases sitting between them. This CDR3 is built from 9 residues. The germline V gene encodes CDR1 SGHTA and CDR2 FQGNSA. The CDR3 bases are TGTGCCAGCCCCTACCAAGCTTTCTTT. Translated: CASPYQAFF.

CDR3 protein: CASSLQGSREQYF. CDR3 nucleotides: TGTGCCAGCAGCCTACAGGGCAGTAGGGAGCAGTACTTC. The V and J genes are TRBV7-9 and TRBJ2-7; D is perhaps TRBD1 (6 bases). CDR1 and CDR2 (germline): SEHNR, FQNEAQ (reference sequence). This CDR3 region has 13 residues. The ends were cut back, 5 bases at V and 7 bases at J, with 15 bases in the middle.

Note on this clone: Other DNA sequences within the sample encode an identical CDR3. This chain joins TRBV27 and TRBJ2-7; 7 bases map to TRBD2. V shed 6 bases and J 2 bases; nucleotides not matched to a gene: 4. From germline, CDR1 is MNHEY and CDR2 SMNVEV (reference sequence). The length of the CDR3 is 13 residues. The CDR3 coding sequence is TGTGCCAGCAGCCGGGGGGTGCCCTACGAGCAGTACTTC. Translated: CASSRGVPYEQYF.

The rearrangement uses TRBV9 and TRBJ2-6; D is undetermined. Germline assignment: CDR1 SGDLS and CDR2 YYNGEE. This CDR3 region has 16 residues. The V end lost 6 bases, the J end lost 1 base, and 14 bases lay between the germline ends. The CDR3 DNA is TGTGCCAGCACCCAACGTGGGGATTCTGGGGCCAACGTCCTGACTTTC. It encodes CASTQRGDSGANVLTF.

The chain joins TRBV27 to TRBJ1-4, with no clear D. CDR3 size: 13 residues. Per the germline V gene, CDR1 is MNHEY and CDR2 is SMNVEV (reference sequence). Between the trimmed V and J ends, which lost 9 bases and 5 bases, there was a span of 13 bases. The CDR3 is CASSGSINEKLFF. In nucleotides, the CDR3 is TGTGCCAGTTCCGGTAGTATCAATGAAAAACTGTTTTTT.

The chain uses TRBV11-2 and TRBJ2-7; 9 bases line up with TRBD1. This CDR3 region has 16 residues. The germline CDR1 and CDR2 sequences are SGHAT and FQNNGV. The J segment lost 5 bases and the V segment lost 1 base, leaving 9 bases of the junction unmatched. The CDR3 here is CASSLGPGTGSDEQYF. The CDR3 nucleotides are TGTGCCAGCAGCTTAGGGCCCGGGACAGGGTCCGACGAGCAGTACTTC.

This chain connects TRBV6-1 to TRBJ2-7; D not resolved. Trimming took 2 bases from V and 1 from J, leaving 6 bases between them. This CDR3 has 13 amino acids. Looked up from germline, CDR1 is MNHNS and CDR2 is SASEGT. The CDR3 DNA follows: TGTGCCAGCAGTGAATGGATGTCCTACGAGCAGTACTTC. Protein sequence: CASSEWMSYEQYF.

This rearrangement joins TRBV7-9 to TRBJ2-1; 13 positions match TRBD2. The CDR3 totals 17 residues. Germline CDR1 and CDR2: SEHNR and FQNEAQ (reference sequence). J lost 5 bases, V lost 4 bases, and 8 bases had no gene match. The chain's CDR3 is CASSSGLAGDGDNEQFF. In DNA form, the CDR3 reads TGTGCCAGCAGCTCAGGACTAGCGGGAGATGGGGACAATGAGCAGTTCTTC.

This chain uses TRBV5-6 with TRBJ1-5; D unresolved. V was shortened by 0 bases and J by 1 base, with 8 bases between the two germline ends. Germline values: CDR1 SGHDT, CDR2 YYEEEE. The CDR3 sequence is 15 residues long. The CDR3 bases are TGTGCCAGCAGCTTGGGTGGGGTCAGCAATCAGCCCCAGCATTTT. Protein sequence: CASSLGGVSNQPQHF.

This rearrangement joins TRBV19 to TRBJ2-1; 7 nucleotides agree with TRBD1. V lost 1 base and J lost 2; bases outside the gene matches: 8. Germline assignment: CDR1 LNHDA and CDR2 SQIVND (reference sequence). This CDR3 comprises 17 residues. The DNA for the CDR3 is TGTGCCAGTAGTATAGGAGAACAGGGGTATACCTACAATGAGCAGTTCTTC. This translates into CASSIGEQGYTYNEQFF. The full variable domain, completed using reference TRBV19 and TRBJ2-1, is DGGITQSPKYLFRKEGQNVTLSCEQNLNHDAMYWYRQDPGQGLRLIYYSQIVNDFQKGDIAEGYSVSREKKESFPLTVTSAQKNPTAFYLCASSIGEQGYTYNEQFFGPGTRLTVL.

V and J are TRBV13 and TRBJ2-1; the D is unclear. CDR1 and CDR2 (germline): PRHDT, FYEKMQ (reference sequence). CDR3 length equals 14 residues. Trimming removed 3 bases from V and 2 bases from J, with 8 bases in between. CDR3 loop: CASSLRSPYNEQFF. The CDR3 DNA reads as TGTGCCAGCAGCTTGAGAAGCCCCTACAATGAGCAGTTCTTC. Full variable domain (outside the CDR3, taken from reference TRBV13 and TRBJ2-1): AAGVIQSPRHLIKEKRETATLKCYPIPRHDTVYWYQQGPGQDPQFLISFYEKMQSDKGSIPDRFSAQQFSDYHSELNMSSLELGDSALYFCASSLRSPYNEQFFGPGTRLTVL.

The chain uses TRBV2 and TRBJ2-7; 9 nucleotides align to TRBD1. J gave up 2 bases and V 3 bases, and 2 bases lay outside the gene matches. CDR3 size: 14 residues. CDR1 SNHLY and CDR2 FYNNEI come from the germline V gene. The CDR3 sequence: CASSDRDRAYEQYF. The CDR3 coding sequence is TGTGCCAGCAGTGATAGGGACAGGGCCTACGAGCAGTACTTC. Supplemented by reference TRBV2 and TRBJ2-7, the full variable domain reads EPEVTQTPSHQVTQMGQEVILRCVPISNHLYFYWYRQILGQKVEFLVSFYNNEISEKSEIFDDQFSVERPDGSNFTLKIRSTKLEDSAMYFCASSDRDRAYEQYFGPGTRLTVT.

The chain carries TRBV28 and TRBJ2-7; 14 bases match TRBD2. The CDR3 has 16 residues. Germline V gene lookup returns CDR1 MDHEN and CDR2 SYDVKM. The J segment lost 0 bases and the V segment lost 4 bases, leaving 2 bases of the junction unmatched. CDR3 bases: TGTGCCAGCAGTTCCGGGACTAGCGGGAGCTCCTACGAGCAGTACTTC. It specifies CASSSGTSGSSYEQYF.